The source of this T cell receptor beta chain is a study of shared clonotypes between healthy human individuals. Study findings and constraints: The researchers took only blood, and tissue repertoires probably look different. Non-shared clonotypes had lower generation probabilities than clonotypes shared by all four sorted-subset donors.

Original methodology: ImmunoSEQ sequences covered only the junction and lacked quality scores; filtering therefore differed. Some clones are missing from TCRdb's copy, which holds only in-frame ones; the method was immunoSEQ multiplex PCR. That table furnishes V, J and clone size, whereas the DNA furnished D and trimming. Of about 2,500,000 clones in the sample, approximately 94% were seen once. On this clone itself: Its antigen remains unknown.

The CDR3 consists of 17 residues. Trimming at V came to 3 bases and at J to 5 bases, leaving 8 bases not matched to a gene. The germline CDR1 and CDR2 sequences are MNHNS and SASEGT. Division of CD4+ cells produced a CD45RA+ naive subset and a CD45RA-negative memory subset. J is TRBJ1-6 and V is TRBV6-1; 9 bases are a match to TRBD1. What was sequenced was naive CD4+ T cells sorted from blood. Subset given: CD45RA+ positively selected. The sequence was obtained from a man aged 18 to 35 in good health. CDR3 sequence: CASSELPGTGNNSPLHF. DNA for the CDR3: TGTGCCAGCAGTGAGTTACCCGGGACAGGGAATAATTCACCCCTCCACTTT.